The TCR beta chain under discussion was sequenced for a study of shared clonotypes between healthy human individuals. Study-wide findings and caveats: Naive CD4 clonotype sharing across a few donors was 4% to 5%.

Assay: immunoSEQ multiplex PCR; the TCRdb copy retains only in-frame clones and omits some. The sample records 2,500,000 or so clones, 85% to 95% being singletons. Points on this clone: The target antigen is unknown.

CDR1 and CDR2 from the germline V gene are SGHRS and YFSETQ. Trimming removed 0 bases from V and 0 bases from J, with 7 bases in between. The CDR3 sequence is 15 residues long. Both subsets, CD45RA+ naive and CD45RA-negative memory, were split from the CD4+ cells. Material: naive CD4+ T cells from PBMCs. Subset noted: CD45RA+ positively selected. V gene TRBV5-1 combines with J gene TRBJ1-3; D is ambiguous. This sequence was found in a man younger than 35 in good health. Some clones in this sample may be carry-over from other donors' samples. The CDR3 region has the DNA TGCGCCAGCAGCTTGGACAGCCACTCTGGAAACACCATATATTTT. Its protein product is CASSLDSHSGNTIYF.